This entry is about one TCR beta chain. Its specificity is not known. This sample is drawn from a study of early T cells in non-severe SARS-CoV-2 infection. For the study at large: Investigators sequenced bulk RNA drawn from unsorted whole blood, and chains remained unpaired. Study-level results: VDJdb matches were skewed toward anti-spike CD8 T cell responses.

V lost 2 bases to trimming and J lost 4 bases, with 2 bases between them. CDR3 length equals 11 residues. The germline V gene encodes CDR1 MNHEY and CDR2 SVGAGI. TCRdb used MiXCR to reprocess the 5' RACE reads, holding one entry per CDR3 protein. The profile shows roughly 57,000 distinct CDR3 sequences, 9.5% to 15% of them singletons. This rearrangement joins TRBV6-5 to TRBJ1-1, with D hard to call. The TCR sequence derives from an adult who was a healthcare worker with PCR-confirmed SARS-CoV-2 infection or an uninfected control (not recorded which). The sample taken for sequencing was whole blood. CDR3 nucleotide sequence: TGTGCCAGCAGTTACCGCACTGAAGCTTTCTTT. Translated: CASSYRTEAFF.